This entry lists 4 T cell receptor beta chains sequenced from one sample in a study of monozygotic twins with inflammatory bowel disease. From its re-call of the 5' RACE reads, TCRdb lists each CDR3 protein once, without DNA. The sample totals about 450,000 distinct CDR3 sequences. Input material: blood. The receptor source for this set is a human donor with ulcerative colitis or Crohn's disease, or a healthy co-twin of an affected twin (not recorded which).

The chain has TRBV29-1 and TRBJ2-7; TCRdb's D call, TRBD2, is unchecked because there is no DNA. This CDR3 region has 13 residues. Germline V gene lookup returns CDR1 SQVTM and CDR2 ANQGSEA. CDR3 region: CSVDPVGIGEQYF.

V gene TRBV27 combines with J gene TRBJ1-1. This CDR3 is built from 15 residues. Looked up from germline, CDR1 is MNHEY and CDR2 is SMNVEV (reference sequence). The CDR3 protein is CASSSLAWGNTEAFF.

This sequence joins TRBV30 and TRBJ2-1. The CDR3 has 13 residues. Germline-derived CDR1 and CDR2 are GTSNPN and SVGIG (reference sequence). CDR3 region: CAWRGSSYNEQFF.

V gene TRBV20-1 combines with J gene TRBJ2-1; TCRdb proposes TRBD1, but this gene call is untestable without DNA. The germline V gene has CDR1 DFQATT and CDR2 SNEGSKA (reference sequence). This CDR3 has 18 residues. CDR3 in amino acids: CSARDSRRGGSSYNEQFF.